The clone carrying this T cell receptor beta chain was observed a few times. Its cognate antigen is unknown. The sample belongs to a study of T-cell memory formation after mild COVID-19. Broader study findings: Most CD4+ clones that shrank were in CM and EM, while CD8+ ones turned up in EMRA.

The CDR3 contains 11 residues. CDR1 and CDR2 (germline): SQVTM, ANQGSEA. Trimming took off 4 bases at V and 9 bases at J, with 10 bases between the two ends. 5'RACE primed at constant segments yielded TCR alpha and TCR beta cDNA libraries bearing sample barcodes and UMIs. Via MiXCR, TCRdb re-called the 5' RACE reads, giving one row per CDR3 protein. The table lists about 100,000 distinct CDR3 sequences, around 10% of them singletons. The chain carries TRBV29-1 and TRBJ2-1; no firm D call. The TCR comes from a man between 18 and 29 years old who had mild COVID-19 (a few samples of this study predate the infection). Cell type and time point are not known. The sequencing input was PBMCs or a T cell subset sorted from them (not recorded which). CDR3 in DNA: TGCAGCGTTGCTTTGGACGGTGAGCAGTTCTTC. Its protein is CSVALDGEQFF.